Below, 5 T cell receptor beta chains from the same sample are listed, as sequenced in a study of monozygotic twins with inflammatory bowel disease (dated by TCRdb to between 2018 and 2020). Libraries were made using 5' RACE. The instrument was an Illumina HiSeq 2500. TCRdb reprocessed the reads, and each CDR3 protein sequence is entered once, without DNA. The sample's clone listing holds hundreds of thousands of distinct CDR3 sequences. The biggest ten clones account for approximately 2.4% of the sample. The material sequenced was blood. These receptor sequences come from a human donor with ulcerative colitis or Crohn's disease, or a healthy co-twin of an affected twin (not recorded which).

This sequence joins TRBV10-3 and TRBJ2-1; TCRdb selects TRBD1, and the lack of DNA leaves this call unchecked. Germline-derived CDR1 and CDR2 are ENHRY and SYGVKD. The CDR3 runs 17 residues. The chain's CDR3 is CAISDEQGAKVSNEQFF.

The J gene is TRBJ1-2, the V gene TRBV11-2; TCRdb's assignment of TRBD1 cannot be checked, as there is no DNA. This CDR3 has 15 amino acids. Germline CDR1 reads SGHAT; CDR2 reads FQNNGV. CDR3 residues: CASSIGGGGDYGYTF.

This chain uses TRBV28 with TRBJ1-2. In germline, CDR1 is MDHEN, CDR2 SYDVKM. This CDR3 has 15 amino acids. The chain's CDR3 is CASSFYAGPNYGYTF.

The rearrangement joins TRBV15 to TRBJ2-2; the TRBD1 assignment by TCRdb is unverifiable without DNA. The CDR3 runs to 15 residues. Looked up from germline, CDR1 is LNHNV and CDR2 is YYDKDF (reference sequence). The chain's CDR3 is CATSLGTGDTGELFF. The whole variable domain, remainder taken from reference TRBV15 and TRBJ2-2, is DAMVIQNPRYQVTQFGKPVTLSCSQTLNHNVMYWYQQKSSQAPKLLFHYYDKDFNNEADTPDNFQSRRPNTSFCFLDIRSPGLGDTAMYLCATSLGTGDTGELFFGEGSRLTVL.

This sequence joins TRBV5-1 and TRBJ2-3; TCRdb returns TRBD1, unconfirmable since there is no DNA. This CDR3 is 15 amino acids long. Germline CDR1 SGHRS, CDR2 YFSETQ. CDR3 region: CASSIDRAIADTQYF.